This T cell receptor (beta chain) was sequenced in a study of blood T cell repertoires in COVID-19. This CDR3 comprises 15 residues. The germline V gene encodes CDR1 SGHRS and CDR2 YFSETQ. Trimming pared 3 bases from V and 2 bases from J, leaving 13 bases between. Profiled with immunoSEQ multiplex PCR; TCRdb holds only in-frame clones, not every one. The data contain some 200,000 clones, about 91% of them seen just once; the ten biggest clones take up 1% to 1.5%. Input material: peripheral blood. This chain joins TRBV5-1 and TRBJ2-3; D remains unclear. This receptor was taken from a man aged 25 to 40 with acute or convalescent COVID-19. As DNA, the CDR3 is TGCGCCAGCAGCTCCAACCTAAGAACCACAGATACGCAGTATTTT. Its protein is CASSSNLRTTDTQYF.